This T cell receptor (beta chain) stems from a study of OX40 agonist ivuxolimab in advanced cancers. General notes on the study: Ivuxolimab, which targeted the costimulatory receptor OX40 (CD134), was an agonistic, fully human IgG2 monoclonal antibody. Peripheral TCRbeta sequencing aimed to test whether ivuxolimab altered TCR sequence diversity and caused clonal T-cell expansion. Three dose-escalation patients achieved partial responses, one with hepatocellular carcinoma and two with cutaneous melanoma. The monotherapy dose-escalation portion (N of about 57 patients) of the phase I ivuxolimab trial is reported in the paper. Intravenous ivuxolimab was administered to patients every 2 weeks at six dose levels: 0.01, 0.1, 0.3, 1.5, 3 and 10 mg/kg. Among the roughly 52 dose-escalation patients, around 20 had hepatocellular carcinoma, roughly 15 melanoma, 9 renal cell carcinoma and 9 head and neck cancer. A male proportion of roughly 85% and a mean age of around 60 years, ranging from about 23 to 79, were recorded for the dose-escalation cohort. Patients were allowed to have had prior anti-PD-1, anti-PD-L1 or anti-CTLA-4 therapy, and around 43% of the dose-escalation patients had been treated with checkpoint inhibitors. Points the paper makes about the study in general: After ivuxolimab, expanded clones were on average more numerous among CD8+ T cells than among CD4+ T cells. Low levels of normalized T-cell clonal expansion were also seen in some nonresponding patients. In the 0.1-3.0 mg/kg groups, partial responders had among the lowest normalized peripheral clonal expansion, particularly in CD8+ T cells. At doses of 0.1 to 3.0 mg/kg, clonal expansion of both CD4+ and CD8+ T cells in blood was seen between baseline and week 6. Which antigens the clonally expanded peripheral T cells were specific for was not determined.

Comment on this clone: Which antigen it targets is not known. The input lacks base qualities; no much larger clone sits a single base away.

Genomic DNA was extracted from sorted cells for sequencing of the TCRbeta CDR3 region. TCRbeta CDR3 regions were sequenced using the immunoSEQ Assay. TCRdb holds this immuneACCESS table with in-frame rearrangements only. Some clones are missing; in checked studies, unresolved V genes explain under half, and the rest has no known cause. The sample table shows about 80,000 clones, and 70% to 90% are seen once. The ten biggest clones cover 20% to 25% of the sample. At the junction V is shortened by 2 bases and J by 5 bases; bases outside the gene matches: 8. There are 15 amino acids in the CDR3, from cysteine to phenylalanine inclusive. Kept here is only the CDR3 DNA, which spans 45 bases and is read in frame from base 1. The CDR1 and CDR2 encoded by the germline V gene are SGHRS and YFSETQ. Patients with a history of autoimmune disease or receiving systemic immunosuppression were excluded from the trial. Peripheral blood for TCR sequencing was collected from all dose cohorts at baseline, on cycle 4 day 1, and on cycle 7 day 1. Samples came from an open-label, multicenter, first-in-human phase I dose-escalation trial of ivuxolimab. Adults with locally advanced or metastatic head and neck squamous cell, hepatocellular, melanoma or renal cell carcinoma were enrolled in the trial. Before TCR sequencing, CD4+ T cells and CD8+ T cells were sorted from peripheral blood as separate populations.

This clonotype was obtained from an adult with an advanced solid tumor such as melanoma, head and neck, liver or kidney cancer. This material consisted of CD4+ or CD8+ T cells sorted from blood, taken in a trial of the OX40 agonist ivuxolimab. This sequence uses TRBV5-1 and TRBJ2-5; 8 bases in between match TRBD1. The sequenced DNA is TGCGCCAGCAGCTTTAGGACAGGGTCTAGCGAGACCCAGTACTTC. This yields the protein CASSFRTGSSETQYF.